Listed here is a single TCR beta chain. Antigen specificity is unknown. These data belong to a study of cytomegalovirus exposure and HLA in healthy donors. For the study at large: Among the roughly 380 donors who were genotyped, approximately 83% fell in the genetic ancestry cluster that is associated with self-reported Caucasian donors. Study outcomes and limitations: Later analysis demonstrated an association between a missense DCLRE1C variant and TCR beta V- and J-gene trimming. Researchers left out some V segments, among them TRBV6-2 and TRBV6-3, as indistinguishable. Per published accounts, TCR beta sequences correctly predicted the HLA-A and HLA-B alleles of most subjects.

In the PCR, 60 Vbeta and 13 Jbeta primers were used. Using immunoSEQ multiplex PCR, the repertoire was profiled, and TCRdb retains in-frame clones only, with some absent. The sample records around 200,000 clones, 75% to 85% being singletons. V gave up 6 bases and J gave up 8 bases; unmatched junction bases: 7. Germline CDR1 is SNHLY and CDR2 is FYNNEI. The CDR3 covers 13 residues. The material sequenced was PBMCs. This chain connects TRBV2 to TRBJ2-1; 7 nucleotides align to TRBD1. The origin of this receptor is a middle-aged woman in good health and CMV-seronegative. CDR3 sequence reads: CASREQGTDEQFF. CDR3 DNA: TGTGCCAGCAGGGAACAGGGGACGGATGAGCAGTTCTTC.